This TCR beta chain is from a study of blood T cell repertoires in COVID-19 (dated by TCRdb to 2019 to 2021). Turning to the overall study: The collaborator samples originated in the United States, Italy and Spain and spanned the acute and convalescent phases of COVID-19. The samples were drawn from two sources: the first 160 participants of the ongoing ImmuneRACE study, and 950 to 1,500 subjects contributed by 6 global collaborators. Sample metadata almost always included a de-identified subject ID, COVID-19 status, age in years and sex. Where available, HLA class I and class II types were obtained from metadata supplied by the sample provider rather than from assay-based typing. The repertoires were released in a freely available public database intended as a resource for research on the immune response to SARS-CoV-2. The material from the prospective study consisted of cDNA or gDNA derived from T cells, B-cell-depleted T cells, or PBMCs. Subjects who had been exposed to COVID-19, were actively infected with it, or had recovered from it provided the deeply sampled blood TCRbeta repertoires that made up the dataset.

One collaborating source in Seattle enrolled patients while the patients were actively infected and followed the patients over time throughout the course of disease. Collaborating institutions collected whole blood in K2EDTA tubes following their own protocols. For TCRbeta analysis, collaborators shipped samples in one of three forms: frozen whole blood, isolated PBMCs, or DNA extracted from either of those sample types. Reading from cysteine to phenylalanine, the CDR3 counts 14 amino acids. The CDR3 DNA has 42 bases and is translated from base 1. From the germline V gene, CDR1 is SGHRS and CDR2 is YFSETQ. V sheds 2 bases and J sheds 0 bases, leaving 8 bases between their ends. As regards this clone: Its specific antigen is unknown. Base qualities are not provided; no much larger clone lies one nucleotide away.

TCRbeta CDR3 regions were amplified from genomic DNA by means of the immunoSEQ Assay, a bias-controlled multiplex PCR. From the authors' description of their analysis: The number of nucleated cells in each sample was estimated from the amplification of reference gene primers within the assay. Sequence reads were collapsed and filtered to measure the absolute abundance of every unique TCRbeta CDR3 rearrangement. For each sample, productive Simpson clonality was calculated as the square root of Simpson's diversity index over productive rearrangements. TCRdb holds this immuneACCESS table with in-frame rearrangements only. Some clones are missing; in checked studies, unresolved V genes explain under half, and the rest has no known cause. That table is the source of V, J and clone size, and D and trimming were worked out from the DNA. In this sample the table shows over 250,000 clones, approximately 84% of which occur a single time. In total, the top ten clones hold about 1.5% of the sample.

The study at large found these results: The amount of clinical and demographic metadata varied by source and participant and was provided uncurated.

Input material: peripheral blood. The chain uses TRBV5-1 and TRBJ2-5, and possibly TRBD2, on 5 matching bases. This clonotype was obtained from a human donor with COVID-19, enrolled during active disease. The donor label of this sample is uncertain. The nucleotide sequence reads as follows: TGCGCCAGCAGCTTCAACGGGGACCAAGAGACCCAGTACTTC. This is translated as CASSFNGDQETQYF.